A single TCR beta chain is shown here with its context. Its antigen remains unidentified. The CDR3 runs to 15 residues. Deletions cut 3 bases from V and 6 bases from J, with 14 bases between. Germline loops: CDR1 MNHNS, CDR2 SASEGT. Using its own MiXCR run on the 5' RACE reads, TCRdb lists one record per CDR3 protein. The profile shows around 570,000 distinct CDR3 sequences, 9% to 10% of them singletons. The sample belongs to a study of identical twins. General observations from the study: High-abundance cord blood beta clonotypes had fewer insertions; memory repertoires showed none. Compared with unrelated sharing, twin-shared out-of-frame alpha sequences had more low-probability sequences. Models came in too low on out-of-frame TCR alpha sharing in monozygotic twins.

These data also formed part of another study, on yellow fever vaccine responses in identical twins.

The sample consisted of PBMCs. The clonotype was recovered from a woman younger than 30 in good health. The chain carries TRBV6-1 and TRBJ2-2, with D possibly TRBD2 on 6 matching bases. The DNA of the CDR3 is TGTGCCAGCAGTGAGGTAGCGGTGGTATCCGGGGAGCTGTTTTTT. This gives the protein CASSEVAVVSGELFF.